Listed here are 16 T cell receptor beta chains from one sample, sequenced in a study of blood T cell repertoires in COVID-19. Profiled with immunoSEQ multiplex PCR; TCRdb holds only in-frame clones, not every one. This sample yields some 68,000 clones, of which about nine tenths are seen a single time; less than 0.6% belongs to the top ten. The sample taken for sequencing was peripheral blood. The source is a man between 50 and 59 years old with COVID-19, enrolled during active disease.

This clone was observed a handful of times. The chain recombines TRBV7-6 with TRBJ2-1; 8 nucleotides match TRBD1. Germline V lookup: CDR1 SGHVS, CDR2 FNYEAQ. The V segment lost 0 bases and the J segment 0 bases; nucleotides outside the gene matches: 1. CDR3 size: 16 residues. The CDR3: CASSLAQGASYNEQFF. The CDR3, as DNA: TGTGCCAGCAGCTTAGCCCAGGGGGCCTCCTACAATGAGCAGTTCTTC.

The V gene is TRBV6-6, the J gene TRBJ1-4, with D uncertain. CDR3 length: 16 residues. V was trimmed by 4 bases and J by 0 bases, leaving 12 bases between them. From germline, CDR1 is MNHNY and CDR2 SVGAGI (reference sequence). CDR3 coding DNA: TGTGCCAGCAGTTCTCCCGACGGAGCAACTAATGAAAAACTGTTTTTT. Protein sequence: CASSSPDGATNEKLFF.

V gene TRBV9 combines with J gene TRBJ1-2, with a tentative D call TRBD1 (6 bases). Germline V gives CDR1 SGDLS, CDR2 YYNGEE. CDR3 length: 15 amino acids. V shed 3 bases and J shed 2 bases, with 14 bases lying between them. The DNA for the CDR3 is TGTGCCAGCAGCGCGTCTTCGGGGGGCAACTATGGCTACACCTTC. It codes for CASSASSGGNYGYTF.

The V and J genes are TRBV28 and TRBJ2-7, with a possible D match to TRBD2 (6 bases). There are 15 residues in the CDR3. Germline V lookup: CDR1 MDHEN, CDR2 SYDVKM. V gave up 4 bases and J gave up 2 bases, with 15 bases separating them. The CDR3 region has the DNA TGTGCCAGCAGTTCCCCCGGGACTGAAGCCTACGAGCAGTACTTC. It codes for CASSSPGTEAYEQYF. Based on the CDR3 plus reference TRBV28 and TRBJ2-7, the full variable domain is DVKVTQSSRYLVKRTGEKVFLECVQDMDHENMFWYRQDPGLGLRLIYFSYDVKMKEKGDIPEGYSVSREKKERFSLILESASTNQTSMYLCASSSPGTEAYEQYFGPGTRLTVT.

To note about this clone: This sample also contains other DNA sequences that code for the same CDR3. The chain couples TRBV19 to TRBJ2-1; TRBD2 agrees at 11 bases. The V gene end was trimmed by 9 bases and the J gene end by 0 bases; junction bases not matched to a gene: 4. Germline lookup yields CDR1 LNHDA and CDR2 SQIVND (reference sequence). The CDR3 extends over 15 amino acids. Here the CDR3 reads CASRTSGPSYNEQFF. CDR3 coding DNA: TGTGCCAGCAGGACTAGCGGGCCCTCCTACAATGAGCAGTTCTTC.

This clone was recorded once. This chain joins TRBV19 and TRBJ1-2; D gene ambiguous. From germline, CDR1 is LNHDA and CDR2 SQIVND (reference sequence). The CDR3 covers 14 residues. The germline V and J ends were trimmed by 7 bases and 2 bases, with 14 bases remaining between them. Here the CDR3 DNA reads TGTGCCAGTAACAGACTAGGATTCAACTATGGCTACACCTTC. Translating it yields CASNRLGFNYGYTF.

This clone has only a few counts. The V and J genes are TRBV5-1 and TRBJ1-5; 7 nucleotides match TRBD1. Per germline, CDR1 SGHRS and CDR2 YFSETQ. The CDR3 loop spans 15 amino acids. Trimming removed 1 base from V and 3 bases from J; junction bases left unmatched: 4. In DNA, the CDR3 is TGCGCCAGCAGCTTGTCAGGACAGGCCAATCAGCCCCAGCATTTT. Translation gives CASSLSGQANQPQHF.

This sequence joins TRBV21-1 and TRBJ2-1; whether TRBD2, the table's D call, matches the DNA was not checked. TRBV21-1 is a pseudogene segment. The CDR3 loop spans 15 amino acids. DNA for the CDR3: TGTGCCAGCCCCCGTGGAACTAGTCCTCCAAATGAGCAGTTCTTC. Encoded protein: CASPRGTSPPNEQFF.

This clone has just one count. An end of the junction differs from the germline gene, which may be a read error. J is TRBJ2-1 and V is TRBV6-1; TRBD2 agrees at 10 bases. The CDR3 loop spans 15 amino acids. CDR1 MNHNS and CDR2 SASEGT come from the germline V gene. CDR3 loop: CASREGLAAGHEQFF. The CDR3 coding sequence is TGTGCCAGCAGAGAAGGACTAGCGGCAGGGCATGAGCAGTTCTTC.

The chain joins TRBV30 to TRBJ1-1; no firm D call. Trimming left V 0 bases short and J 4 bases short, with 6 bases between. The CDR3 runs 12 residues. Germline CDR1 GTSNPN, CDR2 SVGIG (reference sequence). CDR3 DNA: TGTGCCTGGAGTGTACTCGCCACTGAAGCTTTCTTT. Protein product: CAWSVLATEAFF.

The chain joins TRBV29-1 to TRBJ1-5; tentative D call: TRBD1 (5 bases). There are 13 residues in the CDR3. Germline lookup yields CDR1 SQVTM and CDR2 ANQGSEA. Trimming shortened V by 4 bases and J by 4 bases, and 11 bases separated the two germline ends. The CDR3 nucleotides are TGCAGCGTTGGGGAGGGGCGGAATCAGCCCCAGCATTTT. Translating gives CSVGEGRNQPQHF.

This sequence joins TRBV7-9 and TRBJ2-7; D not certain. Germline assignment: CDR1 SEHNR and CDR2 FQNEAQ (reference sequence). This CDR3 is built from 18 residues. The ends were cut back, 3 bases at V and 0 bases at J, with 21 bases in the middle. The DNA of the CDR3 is TGTGCCAGCAGCTTCGTCCCCTGGAGCCGCCCTGACTCCTACGAGCAGTACTTC. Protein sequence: CASSFVPWSRPDSYEQYF.

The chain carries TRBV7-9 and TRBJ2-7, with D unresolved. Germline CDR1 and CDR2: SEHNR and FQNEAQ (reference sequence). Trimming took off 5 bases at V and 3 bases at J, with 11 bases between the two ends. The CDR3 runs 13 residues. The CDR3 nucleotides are TGTGCCAGCAGCACCCGACACCTCTACGAGCAGTACTTC. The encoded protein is CASSTRHLYEQYF.

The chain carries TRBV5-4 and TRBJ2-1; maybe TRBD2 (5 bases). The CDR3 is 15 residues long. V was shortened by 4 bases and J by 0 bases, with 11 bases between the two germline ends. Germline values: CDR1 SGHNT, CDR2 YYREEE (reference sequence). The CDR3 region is CASSMDLNSYNEQFF. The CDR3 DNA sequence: TGTGCCAGCAGCATGGACTTAAACTCCTACAATGAGCAGTTCTTC.

The CDR3 bases are TGTGCCAGCAGCCAACTGGTAGATAGCGATCTCGAGCAGTACTTC. Translation gives CASSQLVDSDLEQYF. The gene calls are TRBV4-2 and TRBJ2-7; D is possibly TRBD2 (5 bases). V was pared by 2 bases and J by 6 bases, with 17 bases between. Germline CDR1 and CDR2: LGHNA and YNFKEQ. This CDR3 is 15 amino acids long.

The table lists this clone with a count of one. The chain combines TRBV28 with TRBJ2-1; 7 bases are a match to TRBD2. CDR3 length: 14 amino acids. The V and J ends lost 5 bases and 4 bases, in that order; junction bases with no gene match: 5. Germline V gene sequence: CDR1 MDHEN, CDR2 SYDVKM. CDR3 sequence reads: CASSLVGGYNEQFF. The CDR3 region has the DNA TGTGCCAGCAGTCTCGTGGGGGGGTACAATGAGCAGTTCTTC.